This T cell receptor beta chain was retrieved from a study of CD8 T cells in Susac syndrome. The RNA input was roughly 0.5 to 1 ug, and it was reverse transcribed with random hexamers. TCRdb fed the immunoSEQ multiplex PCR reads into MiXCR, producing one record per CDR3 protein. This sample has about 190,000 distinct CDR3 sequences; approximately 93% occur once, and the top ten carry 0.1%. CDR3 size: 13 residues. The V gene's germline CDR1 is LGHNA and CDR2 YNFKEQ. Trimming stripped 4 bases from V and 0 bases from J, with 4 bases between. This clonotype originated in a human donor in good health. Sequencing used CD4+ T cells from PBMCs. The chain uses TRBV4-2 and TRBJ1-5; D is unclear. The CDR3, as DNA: TGTGCCAGCAGCCGAAGTAGCAATCAGCCCCAGCATTTT. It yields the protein CASSRSSNQPQHF.